A selection of T cell receptor beta chains follows, all from one sample in a study of blood T cell repertoires in COVID-19. Assay used: immunoSEQ multiplex PCR; TCRdb lists only in-frame clones, some missing. This sample yields 330,000 or so clones, of which around 90% are seen a single time; around 8.9% belongs to the top ten. Sequencing used peripheral blood. The receptor set was obtained from a man aged 25 to 45 with COVID-19, enrolled during active disease. The CDR3 runs from the conserved cysteine through the conserved F or W. The order of the fields is clone size, D gene, V gene, J gene, CDR3 DNA, CDR3 protein. The D gene is left open where the match is weak. Size is omitted from some rows. Given values are once, few, many or a class for expanded clones.

NA	NA	TRBV28	TRBJ1-5	TGTGCCAGCAGCCCCGGGGGGAGTACCCAGCATTTT	CASSPGGSTQHF
NA	TRBD2	TRBV4-3	TRBJ2-3	TGCGCCAGCAGCCAAGAGGGGGCGGGGGGCCTAAGCACAGATACGCAGTATTTT	CASSQEGAGGLSTDTQYF
NA	TRBD1	TRBV9	TRBJ2-7	TGTGCCAGCAGCGTAGCGGGACAGGGACCAGGCGAGCAGTACTTC	CASSVAGQGPGEQYF
few	NA	TRBV9	TRBJ2-7	TGTGCCAGCAGCGAATACGGGATCTCCTCCTACGAGCAGTACTTC	CASSEYGISSYEQYF
NA	TRBD1	TRBV27	TRBJ1-2	TGTGCCAGCAGCCGACAGGGGATTGGAAATGGCTACACCTTC	CASSRQGIGNGYTF
NA	NA	TRBV6-5	TRBJ2-1	TGTGCCAGCAGGCCTGGTGGTAGCTTATACAATGAGCAGTTCTTC	CASRPGGSLYNEQFF
NA	NA	TRBV28	TRBJ2-2	TGTGCCAGCAGTTTTCGTCAGTTCAGGTTGACCGGGGAGCTGTTTTTT	CASSFRQFRLTGELFF
NA	NA	TRBV24-1	TRBJ1-2	TGTGCCACCAGTGACCCGGGGATCTATGGCTACACCTTC	CATSDPGIYGYTF
few	NA	TRBV7-2	TRBJ1-5	TGTGCCAGCAGCTTAGCGCCTCGGGGGAGGGATCAGCCCCAGCATTTT	CASSLAPRGRDQPQHF
NA	TRBD2	TRBV2	TRBJ2-2	TGTGCCACCGATCCTTTAGCGGGGGGGAGGACCGGGGAGCTGTTTTTT	CATDPLAGGRTGELFF
NA	NA	TRBV3-1/TRBV3-2	TRBJ2-7	TGTGCCAGCAGCCTCTGGACTGAACTTTCCTACGAGCAGTACTTC	CASSLWTELSYEQYF
NA	TRBD2	TRBV28	TRBJ2-1	TGTGCCAGCAGTTCCGGGGGGAGCTCCTACAATGAGCAGTTCTTC	CASSSGGSSYNEQFF
NA	NA	TRBV6-5	TRBJ1-2	TGTGCCAGCAGTTACGAGAATTATGGCTACACCTTC	CASSYENYGYTF
NA	NA	TRBV7-2	TRBJ1-2	TGTGCCAGCAGCCAATGGCATGGCTACACCTTC	CASSQWHGYTF
NA	NA	TRBV4-3	TRBJ2-1	TGCGCCAGCAGCCCGAATCCAGGGGCGAGCTCCTACAATGAGCAGTTCTTC	CASSPNPGASSYNEQFF
NA	TRBD2	TRBV5-1	TRBJ2-7	TGCGCCAGCAGCTTGTTGACTAGCGGGGTACATAGCTCCTACGAGCAGTACTTC	CASSLLTSGVHSSYEQYF
NA	TRBD1	TRBV6-5	TRBJ2-1	TGTGCCAGCACCGGTCTGGGGACAGGGTTGGGTGAGCAGTTCTTC	CASTGLGTGLGEQFF
once	NA	TRBV18	TRBJ2-2	TGTGCCAGCTCGATTGGACTACTCACCAACACCGGGGAGCTGTTTTTT	CASSIGLLTNTGELFF
NA	NA	TRBV7-3	TRBJ2-3	TGTGCCAGCAGCTTAACGCCACTAGCCGTATCCCCACCCTCTCTCAGAGATACGCAGTATTTT	CASSLTPLAVSPPSLRDTQYF
few	TRBD2	TRBV5-1	TRBJ2-7	TGCGCCAGCAGCTCCGAGTCTAGCGGGGGCTCCTACGAGCAGTACTTC	CASSSESSGGSYEQYF
once	TRBD1	TRBV18	TRBJ1-2	TGTGCCAGCTCACCTCTTGGGACAGGGGATGGCTACACCTTC	CASSPLGTGDGYTF
NA	TRBD1	TRBV11-2	TRBJ1-1	TGTGCCAGCAGCTACGGACAGGTAACCACTGAAGCTTTCTTT	CASSYGQVTTEAFF
NA	TRBD1	TRBV27	TRBJ1-1	TGTGCCAGCAGTTTATCGGCAGCAGGGGGGACTGAAGCTTTCTTT	CASSLSAAGGTEAFF
NA	NA	TRBV2	TRBJ1-1	TGTGCCAGCAGCCAACAGGGAATGAACACTGAAGCTTTCTTT	CASSQQGMNTEAFF
once	TRBD1	TRBV19	TRBJ1-6	TGTGCCAGTAAGGTATCAGGGGGACCTAATAATTCACCCCTCCACTTT	CASKVSGGPNNSPLHF
once	NA	TRBV28	TRBJ1-5	TGTGTCACAGAGCTATATAGCAATCAGCCCCAGCATTTT	CVTELYSNQPQHF
NA	NA	TRBV4-3	TRBJ2-1	TGCGCCAGCAGCCAAGCCCCGGTTACCTACAATGAGCAGTTCTTC	CASSQAPVTYNEQFF